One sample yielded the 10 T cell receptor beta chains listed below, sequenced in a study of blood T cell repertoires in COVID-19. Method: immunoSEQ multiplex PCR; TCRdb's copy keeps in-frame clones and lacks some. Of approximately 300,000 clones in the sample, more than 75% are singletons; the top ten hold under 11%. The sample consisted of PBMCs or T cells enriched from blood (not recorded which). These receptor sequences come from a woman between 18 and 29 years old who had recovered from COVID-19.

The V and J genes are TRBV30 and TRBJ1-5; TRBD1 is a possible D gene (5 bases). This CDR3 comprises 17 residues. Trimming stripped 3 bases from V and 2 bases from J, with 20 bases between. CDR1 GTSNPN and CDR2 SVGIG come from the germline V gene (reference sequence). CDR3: CAWSTKDQGGGNQPQHF. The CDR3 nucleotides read TGTGCCTGGAGCACAAAAGATCAGGGAGGTGGCAATCAGCCCCAGCATTTT.

CDR3 bases: TGTGCCAGCAGCCCCGGAGTCCTAGTGGCTCAGACCCAGTACTTC. Its protein product is CASSPGVLVAQTQYF. This rearrangement joins TRBV9 to TRBJ2-5, with D unclear. This CDR3 comprises 15 residues. CDR1 and CDR2 (germline): SGDLS, YYNGEE. V was shortened by 4 bases and J by 6 bases, with 19 bases between the two germline ends.

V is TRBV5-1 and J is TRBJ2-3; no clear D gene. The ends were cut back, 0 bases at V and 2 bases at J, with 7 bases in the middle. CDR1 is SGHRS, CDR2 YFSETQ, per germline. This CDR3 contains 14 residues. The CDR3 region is CASSLGYFTDTQYF. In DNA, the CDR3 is TGCGCCAGCAGCTTGGGGTACTTCACAGATACGCAGTATTTT. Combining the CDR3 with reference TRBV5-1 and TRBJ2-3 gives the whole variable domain KAGVTQTPRYLIKTRGQQVTLSCSPISGHRSVSWYQQTPGQGLQFLFEYFSETQRNKGNFPGRFSGRQFSNSRSEMNVSTLELGDSALYLCASSLGYFTDTQYFGPGTRLTVL.

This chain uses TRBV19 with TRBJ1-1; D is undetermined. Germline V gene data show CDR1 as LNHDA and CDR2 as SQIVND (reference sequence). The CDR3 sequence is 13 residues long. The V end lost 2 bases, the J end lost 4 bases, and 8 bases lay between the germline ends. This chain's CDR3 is CASSIQEGTEAFF. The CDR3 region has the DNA TGTGCCAGTAGTATACAGGAGGGCACTGAAGCTTTCTTT.

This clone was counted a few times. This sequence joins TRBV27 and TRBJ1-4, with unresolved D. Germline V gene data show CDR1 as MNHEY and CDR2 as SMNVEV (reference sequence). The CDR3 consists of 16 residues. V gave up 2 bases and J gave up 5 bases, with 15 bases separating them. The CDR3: CASSLGGRKGNEKLFF. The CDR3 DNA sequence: TGTGCCAGCAGTTTAGGCGGGAGAAAGGGAAATGAAAAACTGTTTTTT.

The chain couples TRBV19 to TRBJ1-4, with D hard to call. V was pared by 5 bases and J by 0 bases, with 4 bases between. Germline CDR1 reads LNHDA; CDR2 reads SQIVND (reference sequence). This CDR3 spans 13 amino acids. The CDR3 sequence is CASSGPTNEKLFF. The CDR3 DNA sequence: TGTGCCAGTAGTGGGCCAACTAATGAAAAACTGTTTTTT.

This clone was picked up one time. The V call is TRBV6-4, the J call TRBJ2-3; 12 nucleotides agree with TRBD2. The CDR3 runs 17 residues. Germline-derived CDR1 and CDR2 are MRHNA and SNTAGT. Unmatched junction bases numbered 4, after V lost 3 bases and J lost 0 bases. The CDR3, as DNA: TGTGCCAGCAGTGAACTAGCGGGAGGATCTAGCACAGATACGCAGTATTTT. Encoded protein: CASSELAGGSSTDTQYF.

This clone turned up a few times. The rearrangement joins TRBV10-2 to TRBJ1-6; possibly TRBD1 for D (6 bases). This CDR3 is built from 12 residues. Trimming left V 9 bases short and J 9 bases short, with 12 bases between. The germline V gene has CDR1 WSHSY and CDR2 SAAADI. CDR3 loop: CASTDRTSPLHF. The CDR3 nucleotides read TGCGCCAGTACTGACAGGACTTCACCCCTCCACTTT.

The CDR3 nucleotides are TGTGCCTGGACCAGTAAGGGGGGGTTTCAGCCCCAGCATTTT. Its protein product is CAWTSKGGFQPQHF. The chain couples TRBV30 to TRBJ1-5; tentative D call: TRBD1 (6 bases). This CDR3 region has 14 residues. Germline lookup yields CDR1 GTSNPN and CDR2 SVGIG (reference sequence). V was pared by 4 bases and J by 6 bases, with 16 bases between. The variable domain in full, with the rest retrieved from reference TRBV30 and TRBJ1-5, is SQTIHQWPATLVQPVGSPLSLECTVEGTSNPNLYWYRQAAGRGLQLLFYSVGIGQISSEVPQNLSASRPQDRQFILSSKKLLLSDSGFYLCAWTSKGGFQPQHFGDGTRLSIL.

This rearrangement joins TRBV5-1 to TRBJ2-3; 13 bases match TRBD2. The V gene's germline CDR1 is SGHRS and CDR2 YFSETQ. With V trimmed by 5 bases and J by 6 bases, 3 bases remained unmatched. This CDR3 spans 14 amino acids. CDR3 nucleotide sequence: TGCGCCAGCAGAGCGACTAGCGGGGGGGATACGCAGTATTTT. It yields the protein CASRATSGGDTQYF.